This TCR beta chain comes out of a study of CD8+ T cells in alopecia areata. The germline V gene has CDR1 SGHDT and CDR2 YYEEEE. The CDR3 contains 13 residues. V lost 5 bases to trimming and J lost 1 base; unmatched junction nucleotides: 2. Extracted RNA was reverse transcribed into cDNA, the sequencing template. Clones were sequenced by immunoSEQ multiplex PCR, and TCRdb holds only the in-frame ones, with some missing. The sample yields almost 250,000 clones, less than 80% seen once. The sequence was obtained from a human donor with alopecia areata. The source was CD4+ T cells sorted from blood, collected at week 0. The chain uses TRBV5-6 and TRBJ2-5; 7 positions match TRBD1. The CDR3 DNA follows: TGTGCCAGCAGAAGGACAGGCCAAGAGACCCAGTACTTC. This translates into CASRRTGQETQYF.